This TCR beta chain was sequenced during a study of T cells after posttransplantation cyclophosphamide. Study-wide findings and caveats: Tissue-infiltrating T cells from skin or gut overlapped little with blood T cells. After PTCy, TRB diversity resembled that of CNI/methotrexate controls. Later post-transplant blood repertoires were often dominated by donor CD8+ memory clones.

Cyclophosphamide on days +3 and +4 followed busulfan-fludarabine conditioning and a marrow graft. Comment on this clone: Its specificity is not known.

Sequenced by immunoSEQ multiplex PCR; TCRdb stores in-frame clones only, minus some. This table has 5,500 to 7,000 clones, 82% appearing once. Germline V gene lookup returns CDR1 ENHRY and CDR2 SYGVKD. V was trimmed by 10 bases and J by 6 bases, leaving 16 bases between them. The CDR3 sequence is 12 residues long. The sequencing used CD4+ T cells sorted from blood, collected 350 to 380 days after allogeneic stem cell transplant with posttransplant cyclophosphamide. The source of this sequence is a male patient in his fifties or sixties who received an allogeneic stem cell transplant from a related donor and was CMV-positive. Some T cells may be the graft donor's. This chain connects TRBV10-3 to TRBJ2-7, with TRBD1 as a possible D gene (8 bases). The CDR3 sequence is CATGGTGVEQYF. The CDR3 DNA reads TGTGCCACCGGGGGGACAGGTGTCGAGCAGTACTTC.